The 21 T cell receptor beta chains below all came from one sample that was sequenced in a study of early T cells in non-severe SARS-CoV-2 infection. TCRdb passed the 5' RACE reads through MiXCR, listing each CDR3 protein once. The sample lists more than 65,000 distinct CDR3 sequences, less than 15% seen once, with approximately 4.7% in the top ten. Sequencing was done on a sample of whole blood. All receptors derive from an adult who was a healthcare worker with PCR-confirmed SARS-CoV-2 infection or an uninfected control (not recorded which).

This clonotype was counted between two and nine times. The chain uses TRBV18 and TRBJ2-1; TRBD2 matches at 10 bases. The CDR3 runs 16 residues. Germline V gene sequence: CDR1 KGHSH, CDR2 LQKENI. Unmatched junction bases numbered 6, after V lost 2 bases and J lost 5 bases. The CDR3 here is CASSPRLAGDDNEQFF. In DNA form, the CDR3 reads TGTGCCAGCTCACCAAGGCTAGCGGGAGACGACAATGAGCAGTTCTTC.

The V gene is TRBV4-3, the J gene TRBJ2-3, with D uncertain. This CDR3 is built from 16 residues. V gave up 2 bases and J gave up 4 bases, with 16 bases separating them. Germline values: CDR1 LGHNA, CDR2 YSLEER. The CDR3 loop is CASSQFPTGFADTQYF. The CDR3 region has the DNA TGCGCCAGCAGCCAATTCCCCACCGGGTTTGCAGATACGCAGTATTTT.

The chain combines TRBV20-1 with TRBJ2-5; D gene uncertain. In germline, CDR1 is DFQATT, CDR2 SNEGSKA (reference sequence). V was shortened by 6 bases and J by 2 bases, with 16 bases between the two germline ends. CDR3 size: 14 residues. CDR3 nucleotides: TGCAGTGCCGGCGGTGGGCTGGGGCAAGAGACCCAGTACTTC. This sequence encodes CSAGGGLGQETQYF.

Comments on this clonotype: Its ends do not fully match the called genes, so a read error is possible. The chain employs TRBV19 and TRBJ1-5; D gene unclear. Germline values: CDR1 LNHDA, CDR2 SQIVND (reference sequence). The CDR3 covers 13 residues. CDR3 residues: CASGIPYQSSQHF. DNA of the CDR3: TGTGCCAGTGGTATCCCATACCAATCATCCCAGCATTTT.

CDR3 in amino acids: CASSLAGSGQETQYF. The CDR3 DNA follows: TGTGCCAGCAGCTTAGCGGGAAGCGGTCAAGAGACCCAGTACTTC. This chain joins TRBV7-2 and TRBJ2-5; perhaps TRBD2 as D (5 bases). The CDR3 runs 15 residues. Trimming took off 0 bases at V and 2 bases at J, with 10 bases between the two ends. Germline V gene data show CDR1 as SGHTA and CDR2 as FQGNSA.

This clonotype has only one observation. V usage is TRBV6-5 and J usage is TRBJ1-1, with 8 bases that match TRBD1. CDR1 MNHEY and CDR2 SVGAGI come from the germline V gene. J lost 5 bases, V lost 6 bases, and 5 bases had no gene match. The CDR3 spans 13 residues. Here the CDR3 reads CASRQGARTEAFF. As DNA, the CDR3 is TGTGCCAGCAGGCAGGGGGCACGGACTGAAGCTTTCTTT.

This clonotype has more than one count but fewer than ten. The CDR3 bases are TGTGCCAGCAGTTACCTAAAGAACACTGAAGCTTTCTTT. This codes for CASSYLKNTEAFF. This chain connects TRBV6-6 to TRBJ1-1, with D hard to call. This CDR3 spans 13 amino acids. Germline V gives CDR1 MNHNY, CDR2 SVGAGI (reference sequence). Trimming shortened V by 2 bases and J by 1 base, and 5 bases separated the two germline ends.

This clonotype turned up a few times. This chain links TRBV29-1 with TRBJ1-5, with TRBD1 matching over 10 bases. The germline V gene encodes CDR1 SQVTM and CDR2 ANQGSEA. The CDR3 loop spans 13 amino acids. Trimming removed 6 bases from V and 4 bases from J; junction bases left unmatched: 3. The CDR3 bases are TGCAGCGTGGGACAGGGGAAGAATCAGCCCCAGCATTTT. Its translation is CSVGQGKNQPQHF.

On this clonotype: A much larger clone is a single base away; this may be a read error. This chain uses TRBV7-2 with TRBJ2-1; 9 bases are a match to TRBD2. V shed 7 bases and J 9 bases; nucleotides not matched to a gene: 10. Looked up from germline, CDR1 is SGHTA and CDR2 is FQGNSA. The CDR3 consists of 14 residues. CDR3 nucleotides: TGTGCCAGCACCGTAGCGGGAGAGTTCGGTGAGCAGTTCTTC. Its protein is CASTVAGEFGEQFF.

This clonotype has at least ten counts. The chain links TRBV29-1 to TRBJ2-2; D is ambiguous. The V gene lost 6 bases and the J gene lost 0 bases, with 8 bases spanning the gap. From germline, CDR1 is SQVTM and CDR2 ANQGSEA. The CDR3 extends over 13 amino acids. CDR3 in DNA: TGCAGCGTGACGTGGCCGAACACCGGGGAGCTGTTTTTT. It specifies CSVTWPNTGELFF.

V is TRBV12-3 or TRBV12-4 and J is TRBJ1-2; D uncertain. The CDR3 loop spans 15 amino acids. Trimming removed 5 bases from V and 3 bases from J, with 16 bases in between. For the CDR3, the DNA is TGTGCCAGCAGTCCCGGACCCCCGGAGGACTATGGCTACACCTTC. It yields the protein CASSPGPPEDYGYTF.

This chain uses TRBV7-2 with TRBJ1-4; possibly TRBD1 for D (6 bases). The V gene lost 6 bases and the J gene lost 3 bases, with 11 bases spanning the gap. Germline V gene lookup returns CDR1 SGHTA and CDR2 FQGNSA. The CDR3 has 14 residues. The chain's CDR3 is CASRKGGSNEKLFF. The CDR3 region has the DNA TGTGCCAGCAGAAAGGGGGGGTCTAATGAAAAACTGTTTTTT. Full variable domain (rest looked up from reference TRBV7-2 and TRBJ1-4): GAGVSQSPSNKVTEKGKDVELRCDPISGHTALYWYRQSLGQGLEFLIYFQGNSAPDKSGLPSDRFSAERTGGSVSTLTIQRTQQEDSAVYLCASRKGGSNEKLFFGSGTQLSVL.

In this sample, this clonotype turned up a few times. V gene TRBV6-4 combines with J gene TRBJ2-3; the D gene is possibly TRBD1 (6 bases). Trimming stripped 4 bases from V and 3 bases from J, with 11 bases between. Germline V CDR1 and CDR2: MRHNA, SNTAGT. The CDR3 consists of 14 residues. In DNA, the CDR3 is TGTGCCAGCAGTGCTGTGACAGGTACAGATACGCAGTATTTT. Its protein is CASSAVTGTDTQYF.

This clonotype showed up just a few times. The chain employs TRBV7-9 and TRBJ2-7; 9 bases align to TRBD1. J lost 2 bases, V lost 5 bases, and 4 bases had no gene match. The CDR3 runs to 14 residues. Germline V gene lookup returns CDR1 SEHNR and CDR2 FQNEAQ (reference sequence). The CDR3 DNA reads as TGTGCCAGCAGCCTCCGACAGGGGGCCTACGAGCAGTACTTC. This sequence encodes CASSLRQGAYEQYF.

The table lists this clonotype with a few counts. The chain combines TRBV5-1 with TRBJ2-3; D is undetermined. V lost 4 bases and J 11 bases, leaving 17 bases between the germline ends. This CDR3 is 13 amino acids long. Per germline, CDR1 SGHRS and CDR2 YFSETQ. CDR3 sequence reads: CASSDRISDWQYF. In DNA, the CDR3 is TGCGCCAGCAGCGACCGAATTTCTGATTGGCAGTATTTT.

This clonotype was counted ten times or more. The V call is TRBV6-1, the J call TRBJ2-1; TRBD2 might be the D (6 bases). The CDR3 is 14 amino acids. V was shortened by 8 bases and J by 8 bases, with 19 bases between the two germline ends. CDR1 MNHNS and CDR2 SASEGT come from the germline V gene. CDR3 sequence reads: CASSRDSRSDEQFF. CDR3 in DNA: TGTGCCAGCTCCCGGGACTCCCGGTCCGATGAGCAGTTCTTC.

CDR3 amino acids: CASTGLFSYNEQFF. The CDR3 DNA follows: TGTGCCAGCACCGGATTATTCTCCTACAATGAGCAGTTCTTC. The chain uses TRBV6-6 and TRBJ2-1; D unresolved. V shed 7 bases and J shed 0 bases, with 10 bases lying between them. The CDR3 has 14 residues. Germline-derived CDR1 and CDR2 are MNHNY and SVGAGI (reference sequence).

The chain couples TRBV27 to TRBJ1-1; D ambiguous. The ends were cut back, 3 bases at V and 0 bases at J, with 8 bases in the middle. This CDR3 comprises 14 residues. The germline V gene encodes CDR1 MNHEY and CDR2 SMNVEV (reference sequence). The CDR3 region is CASSFRQLNTEAFF. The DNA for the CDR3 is TGTGCCAGCAGTTTCCGGCAACTGAACACTGAAGCTTTCTTT.

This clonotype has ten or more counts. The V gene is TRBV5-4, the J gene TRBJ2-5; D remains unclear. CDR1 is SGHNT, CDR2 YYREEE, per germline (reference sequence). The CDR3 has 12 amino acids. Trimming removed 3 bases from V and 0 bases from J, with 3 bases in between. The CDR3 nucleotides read TGTGCCAGCAGCTGGGACCAAGAGACCCAGTACTTC. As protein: CASSWDQETQYF.

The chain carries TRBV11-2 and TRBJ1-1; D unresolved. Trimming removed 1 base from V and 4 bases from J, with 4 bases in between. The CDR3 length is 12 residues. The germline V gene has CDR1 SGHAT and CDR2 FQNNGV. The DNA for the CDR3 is TGTGCCAGCAGCTTAGCGGGCACTGAAGCTTTCTTT. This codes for CASSLAGTEAFF.

Here the CDR3 reads CASSILPGGFSGELFF. The CDR3 coding sequence is TGTGCCAGTAGTATCCTTCCAGGGGGCTTTAGCGGGGAGCTGTTTTTT. The genes are TRBV19 and TRBJ2-2, with 8 bases lining up with TRBD1. CDR1 and CDR2 from the germline V gene are LNHDA and SQIVND (reference sequence). The CDR3 has 16 amino acids. J gave up 7 bases and V 3 bases, and 10 bases lay outside the gene matches.